This T cell receptor (beta chain) comes out of a study of blood T cell repertoires in COVID-19 (dated by TCRdb to 2019 to 2021). Looking at the study overall: Samples covering the acute and convalescent phases of COVID-19 were provided by collaborators in the United States, Italy and Spain. The prospective study material was composed of cDNA or gDNA derived from T cells, B-cell-depleted T cells, or PBMCs. The repertoires were made available in a free public database intended to serve as a resource for research on the immune response to SARS-CoV-2. Sample metadata almost always included a de-identified subject ID, COVID-19 status, age in years and sex. Where available, HLA class I and class II types were obtained from metadata supplied by the sample provider rather than from assay-based typing. Samples were obtained from the ongoing ImmuneRACE study (first 160 participants) and from about 1,300 subjects provided by 6 global collaborators. The dataset comprised deeply sampled blood TCRbeta repertoires from subjects exposed to, actively infected with, or recovered from COVID-19.

TCRbeta CDR3 regions were amplified from genomic DNA using the immunoSEQ Assay, a bias-controlled multiplex PCR. The published analysis was carried out like this. Nucleated cell counts per sample were estimated from amplification of reference gene primers within the assay. To quantify the absolute abundance of each unique TCRbeta CDR3 rearrangement, sequence reads were collapsed and filtered. For each sample, productive Simpson clonality was calculated by taking the square root of Simpson's diversity index across productive rearrangements. TCRdb mirrors the immuneACCESS table, restricted to in-frame sequences. Some clones are absent from its copies; in checked studies, under half trace to an unresolved V gene, and the reason for the others is unknown. D and trimming come from the DNA, and the V and J calls and clone size come from that table. The sample table lists about 68,000 clones, around 90% of them with a count of one. Together, the top ten hold about 7% of the sample.

Each collaborating institution followed its own protocols to collect whole blood in K2EDTA tubes. For TCRbeta analysis, collaborators shipped samples in one of three forms: frozen whole blood, isolated PBMCs, or DNA extracted from either of those sample types. The paper as a whole reports these results and caveats: The amount of clinical and demographic metadata varied by source and participant and was provided uncurated.

V ends up 4 bases short and J 1 base short, with an unmatched junction base count of 3. CDR1 is given as SGDLS and CDR2 as YYNGEE, both from the germline V gene. The CDR3 goes from the cysteine to the phenylalanine over 15 residues. Only CDR3 DNA remains: 45 bases, in frame from the first base. Comment on this clone: Its specific antigen is unknown. No per-base quality is available; no much larger clone lies one base away.

The sequence was collected from a human donor in a cohort sampled during active COVID-19. The chain is made from TRBV9 and TRBJ2-5; 11 central bases correspond to TRBD2. Sequenced material: peripheral blood. The DNA sequence reads TGTGCCAGCAGCACAGGGACTAGCGGCCAAGAGACCCAGTACTTC. Translated, it reads CASSTGTSGQETQYF.